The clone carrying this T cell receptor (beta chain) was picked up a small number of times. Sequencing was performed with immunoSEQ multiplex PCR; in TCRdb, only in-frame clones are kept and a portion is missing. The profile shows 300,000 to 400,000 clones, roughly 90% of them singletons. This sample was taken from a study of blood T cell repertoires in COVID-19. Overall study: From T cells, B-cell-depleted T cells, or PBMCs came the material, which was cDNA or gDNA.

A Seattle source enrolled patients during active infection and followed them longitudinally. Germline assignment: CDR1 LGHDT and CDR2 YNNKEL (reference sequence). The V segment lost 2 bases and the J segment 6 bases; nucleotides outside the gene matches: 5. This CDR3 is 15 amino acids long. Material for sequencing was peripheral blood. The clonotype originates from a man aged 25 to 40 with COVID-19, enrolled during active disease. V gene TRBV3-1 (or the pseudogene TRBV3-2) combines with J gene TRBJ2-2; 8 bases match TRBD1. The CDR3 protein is CASSQRQGKAGELFF. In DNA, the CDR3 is TGTGCCAGCAGCCAAAGACAGGGGAAGGCCGGGGAGCTGTTTTTT.